Below, one TCR beta chain is given with its context. The antigen this receptor binds is unknown. Qualities for individual bases were not recorded, and no much larger clone is one base off. The record originates from a study of beta chain features in type 1 diabetes listed by TCRdb under 2018. Study-level background: Patients and healthy donors did not differ in mean age, gender distribution, total cell number or subset yield. A total of 85 million to 140 million sorted cells were examined across all samples, and the number of cells per subset was strongly correlated with RNA yield. In the study, recently diagnosed type 1 diabetes patients and matched healthy donors were compared on the TCRB repertoires of their sorted circulating CD4+ T cell subsets. Whereas all 28 donors provided naive and central memory subsets, regulatory and stem cell-like memory subsets were isolated from just 8 patients and roughly eight healthy donors.

Each donor gave one peripheral blood draw, approximately 0.11 L on average, collected into heparinised tubes. A BD FACSAria II was used to sort naive, central memory, regulatory and stem cell-like memory CD4+ T cells with a panel that included CD45RO, CCR7, CD25, CD127, CD95 and CD27. All sorted populations exceeded 95% purity. PBMCs were separated immediately by Lymphoprep density gradient centrifugation and were stained directly, without being cultured. Samples were stained and sorted in pairs, with one healthy donor and one patient per experiment, so that batch effects were minimized. All of the isolated RNA was reverse transcribed with the High Capacity cDNA Reverse Transcription Kit, so expressed TCRB transcripts were sequenced. Deep immunoSEQ sequencing was performed on naive, central memory and regulatory T cell samples, with an average of about 3.6 million total reads per sample. Sorted cells were lysed in RLT buffer, and RNA was extracted using DNase-treated RNeasy Micro or Mini kits according to cell number. Each cell subset was processed on its own to prevent cross-contamination, while patient and healthy donor samples were processed together. The immunoSEQ multiplex PCR was used to amplify TCRB sequences from cDNA, generating 87-bp fragments that spanned the CDR3 region. Amplicons were sequenced on the Illumina HiSeq platform. On the study's bioinformatics: PCR bias was computationally corrected using synthetic template baselines, reads within Hamming distance 2 were collapsed, and singletons that could not be merged were discarded. Reads were aligned against IMGT to assign V, D and J genes, CDR3 length and insertions or deletions at six rearrangement sites. Clonotype counts were normalized to sorted cell number within each subset before computing true diversity and Gini coefficients with the tcR R package. The overlap coefficient, calculated on TCRB nucleotide sequences, was used to quantify repertoire sharing. As a proxy for the pre-selection repertoire, out-of-frame TCRB sequences from naive cells were analyzed. TCRdb limited this immuneACCESS table to in-frame rearrangements with V and J called. A share of clones is missing; checked studies link under half to unresolved V genes, and the rest is unexplained. V, J and clone size reflect that table, while D and trimming were determined from the DNA. Present in this sample are around 250,000 clones, under 70% of which were seen just once. The top ten constitute around 0.05% of the sample.

General study outcomes and caveats: Shorter templates might have been favored by PCR, but patient and control samples were amplified and corrected together, so both groups would have been affected equally by any skew. Naive, central memory and regulatory TCRB repertoires appeared more similar among patients than among healthy donors. Only small numbers of individuals were included in the HLA sub-analyses, which left unresolved whether HLA type had any influence on TCRB rearrangement. At VDJ recombination sites, type 1 diabetes patients had fewer insertions and more deleted nucleotides, which implies abnormalities in thymic rearrangement. In all four CD4+ subsets, TCRB CDR3 length was moderately but significantly shorter in type 1 diabetes patients. Because cDNA rather than genomic DNA was sequenced, highly expressing activated cells could have been over-represented, although no difference in activation and CD3 levels was found between groups.

CDR1 and CDR2, looked up from the germline V gene, are SQVTM and ANQGSEA. From the cysteine through the phenylalanine, the CDR3 covers 13 amino acids. Kept here is only the CDR3 DNA, which spans 39 bases and is read in frame from base 1. The junction shows trimming of 3 bases on V and 6 bases on J, and the gene matches do not reach 5 bases of it. This clonotype was sampled from a man aged 25-45 years in good health. The chain links TRBV29-1 with TRBJ2-3, with 8 bases matching TRBD2. Sequencing was performed on naive CD4+ T cells from blood. The cell subset or site label, read with the paper, signifies: true naive CD4+ T cells. The sequenced DNA is TGCAGCGTTGAGCGGGGGGCCGGTGATACGCAGTATTTT. Its protein product is CSVERGAGDTQYF.